Listed below are T cell receptor beta chains from one sample, sequenced in a study of CD8 T cells in Susac syndrome. TCRdb independently ran MiXCR on the immunoSEQ multiplex PCR reads; one entry per CDR3 protein. The table records 150,000 or so distinct CDR3 sequences, about 94% of them present only once. Input material: CD8+ T cells from PBMCs. Receptors originate from a human donor with multiple sclerosis. The CDR3 runs from the conserved cysteine through the conserved F or W. Fields, in order: J gene, D gene, V gene, CDR3 length, clone size, CDR3 protein, CDR3 DNA. A D gene is named only where the DNA matches it firmly. Clone size is given for some rows only: seen once, a few or many times, or a class if the clone is expanded.

TRBJ2-7 TRBD1 TRBV20-1 16 - CSARGQGLSRSYEQYF TGCAGTGCTAGAGGACAGGGGTTGAGTCGATCCTACGAGCAGTACTTC
TRBJ2-2 - TRBV9 15 - CASSSDHWGAGELFF TGTGCCAGCAGCTCGGACCACTGGGGTGCCGGGGAGCTGTTTTTT
TRBJ2-1 TRBD1 TRBV12-3/TRBV12-4 14 once CASRKGTVRNEQFF TGTGCCAGCAGGAAAGGGACAGTTAGAAATGAGCAGTTCTTC
TRBJ2-7 - TRBV27 11 - CASRDWYEQYF TGTGCCAGCAGGGATTGGTACGAGCAGTACTTC
TRBJ2-7 TRBD1 TRBV30 13 - CACLAGQGWEQYF TGTGCCTGCCTCGCCGGACAGGGGTGGGAGCAGTACTTC
TRBJ1-6 TRBD1 TRBV30 14 - CAWWMTGRNSPLHF TGTGCCTGGTGGATGACAGGGCGAAATTCACCCCTCCACTTT
TRBJ2-7 TRBD1 TRBV4-1 15 - CASSQDTGEGGEQYF TGCGCCAGCAGCCAAGATACAGGGGAAGGAGGCGAGCAGTACTTC
TRBJ2-3 TRBD1 TRBV4-3 16 - CASSQDGQDSTDTQYF TGCGCCAGCAGCCAAGATGGACAGGACTCCACAGATACGCAGTATTTT
TRBJ1-2 - TRBV30 15 - CAWDPPRGHADGYTF TGTGCCTGGGACCCTCCCCGGGGGCATGCGGATGGCTACACCTTC
TRBJ2-7 - TRBV29-1 13 - CSVEQGTSYEQYF TGCAGCGTTGAACAGGGTACGTCCTACGAGCAGTACTTC
TRBJ2-3 TRBD2 TRBV7-2 16 once CASSSRLAGLTDTQYF TGTGCCAGCAGCTCCAGACTAGCGGGGCTCACAGATACGCAGTATTTT
TRBJ2-7 - TRBV13 20 - CASSHMRRVARSVNYYEQYF TGTGCCAGCAGCCATATGCGTCGGGTTGCAAGATCAGTGAATTACTACGAGCAGTACTTC
TRBJ2-7 - TRBV20-1 17 - CSARDGGGSPFIYEQYF TGCAGTGCTAGAGATGGGGGAGGTAGCCCATTCATCTACGAGCAGTACTTC
TRBJ1-6 TRBD1 TRBV15 14 - CATSGDRGNSPLHF TGTGCCACCAGCGGGGACAGGGGCAATTCACCCCTCCACTTT
TRBJ1-1 TRBD1 TRBV29-1 13 - CSVQAGQLTEAFF TGCAGCGTACAAGCGGGACAGTTAACTGAAGCTTTCTTT
TRBJ1-2 - TRBV27 19 - CASSPRRALTDPDYYGYTF TGTGCCAGCAGTCCCCGTAGGGCACTGACGGACCCGGACTACTATGGCTACACCTTC
TRBJ1-5 - TRBV5-6 14 few CASSLGGINQPQHF TGTGCCAGCAGCTTGGGGGGAATCAATCAGCCCCAGCATTTT
TRBJ2-1 TRBD1 TRBV20-1 15 - CSAPLRDRGYNEQFF TGCAGTGCTCCTCTCCGGGACAGGGGGTACAATGAGCAGTTCTTC
TRBJ2-6 - TRBV20-1 12 - CSAWTGANVLTF TGCAGTGCCTGGACTGGGGCCAACGTCCTGACTTTC
TRBJ2-3 - TRBV30 14 - CAWRGYLSTDTQYF TGTGCCTGGAGAGGCTACCTTAGCACAGATACGCAGTATTTT
TRBJ2-1 - TRBV19 14 - CASSGTESYNEQFF TGTGCCAGTAGTGGGACGGAATCCTACAATGAGCAGTTCTTC
TRBJ1-5 TRBD1 TRBV20-1 14 - CSALDRPSNQPQHF TGCAGTGCTTTGGACAGGCCTAGCAATCAGCCCCAGCATTTT
TRBJ2-7 - TRBV27 17 - CASSLSFGTPFNYEQYF TGTGCCAGCAGTTTATCCTTCGGGACGCCATTTAACTACGAGCAGTACTTC
TRBJ1-2 TRBD1 TRBV12-3/TRBV12-4 11 - CASRGTVGYTF TGTGCCAGCAGAGGGACAGTTGGCTACACCTTC
TRBJ2-2 - TRBV30 14 - CAWSATTNTGELFF TGTGCCTGGAGCGCGACAACGAACACCGGGGAGCTGTTTTTT
TRBJ2-5 - TRBV2 13 - CASSVWTAETQYF TGTGCCAGCAGTGTATGGACGGCAGAGACCCAGTACTTC
TRBJ1-1 TRBD1 TRBV29-1 13 - CSVQTGMNTEAFF TGCAGCGTGCAGACAGGGATGAACACTGAAGCTTTCTTT
TRBJ1-2 TRBD1 TRBV14 15 - CASSHRKGGAYGYTF TGTGCCAGCAGCCACCGAAAAGGGGGCGCCTATGGCTACACCTTC
TRBJ1-3 TRBD1 TRBV5-1 15 - CASSFDRGAGNTIYF TGCGCCAGCAGCTTCGACAGGGGTGCTGGAAACACCATATATTTT
TRBJ2-2 - TRBV5-1 16 once CASSLSRASYTGELFF TGCGCCAGCAGCTTGTCGAGGGCTAGCTACACCGGGGAGCTGTTTTTT
TRBJ2-3 - TRBV7-9 14 - CASSFLTREDTQYF TGTGCCAGCAGCTTTCTCACTAGGGAAGATACGCAGTATTTT
TRBJ2-3 TRBD1 TRBV13 15 - CASSLDRGRTDTQYF TGTGCCAGCAGCTTGGACAGGGGGCGCACAGATACGCAGTATTTT
TRBJ2-4 TRBD1 TRBV9 16 - CASSVAGGAGKNIQYF TGTGCCAGCAGCGTAGCAGGGGGCGCGGGCAAAAACATTCAGTACTTC
TRBJ2-7 TRBD1 TRBV7-9 14 - CASSSDRVGYEQYF TGTGCCAGCAGCTCCGACAGGGTGGGCTACGAGCAGTACTTC
TRBJ2-1 TRBD2 TRBV28 16 - CASSPGLAGAYNEQFF TGTGCCAGCAGTCCGGGACTAGCGGGGGCCTACAATGAGCAGTTCTTC
TRBJ2-1 - TRBV2 17 - CASSVAPVASVSHEQFF TGTGCCAGCAGTGTAGCCCCGGTGGCTAGCGTATCTCATGAGCAGTTCTTC
TRBJ2-2 TRBD1 TRBV9 18 - CASSVVGQGTVGTGELFF TGTGCCAGCAGCGTAGTTGGACAGGGAACAGTAGGAACCGGGGAGCTGTTTTTT
TRBJ2-7 TRBD1 TRBV7-2 15 - CASSSLQGAGYEQYF TGTGCCAGCAGCTCTCTTCAGGGGGCGGGCTACGAGCAGTACTTC
TRBJ2-7 - TRBV29-1 13 - CSVEDGTSYEQYF TGCAGCGTTGAAGATGGAACCAGTTACGAGCAGTACTTC
TRBJ2-7 TRBD2 TRBV12-3/TRBV12-4 16 - CASSLGTSGVESEQYF TGTGCCAGCAGTTTGGGGACTAGCGGCGTCGAGTCCGAGCAGTACTTC
TRBJ2-1 TRBD1 TRBV24-1 15 once CATSDQDRPYNEQFF TGTGCCACCAGTGATCAGGACAGGCCCTACAATGAGCAGTTCTTC
TRBJ1-2 - TRBV5-1 15 - CASSLEGFKEDGYTF TGCGCCAGCAGCTTGGAAGGGTTCAAGGAGGATGGCTACACCTTC
TRBJ2-7 TRBD1 TRBV2 13 - CASSGRQGYEQYF TGTGCCAGCAGTGGTCGACAGGGCTACGAGCAGTACTTC
TRBJ1-4 - TRBV7-9 10 - CASSAEKLFF TGTGCCAGCAGCGCAGAAAAACTGTTTTTT
TRBJ1-1 - TRBV30 12 - CAWTGSWAEAFF TGTGCCTGGACCGGGTCCTGGGCTGAAGCTTTCTTT
TRBJ2-7 - TRBV29-1 14 - CSVELPTTSYEQYF TGCAGCGTTGAACTGCCGACGACCTCCTACGAGCAGTACTTC